This TCR beta chain derives from a study of T cells in Graves' hyperthyroidism and ophthalmopathy. Researchers amplified the TCR beta CDR3 regions from RNA transcripts. RT-PCR in the first round (using the HTBI primer set) targeted the TCR CDR3. TCRdb re-analysed the multiplex PCR reads in MiXCR, keeping a single row per CDR3 protein. The repertoire holds fewer than 350,000 distinct CDR3 sequences, with 13% to 15% as singletons. V dropped 3 bases and J dropped 6 bases, with 6 bases sitting between them. The CDR3 contains 11 residues. Germline V gives CDR1 KGHSH, CDR2 LQKENI. This clonotype was recorded a few times.

This receptor was taken from a woman in her forties or fifties with Graves' hyperthyroidism that later progressed to Graves' ophthalmopathy. Source material: blood. The J gene is TRBJ2-7, the V gene TRBV18; no firm D call. The CDR3 nucleotides read TGTGCCAGCTCACCTAAGACCGAGCAGTACTTC. It specifies CASSPKTEQYF.